This T cell receptor beta chain was recovered during a study of long-term antiretroviral therapy in people with HIV. Study-level findings and limits: The study found that diversity rose after ART but stayed below transplant donor controls. It was not possible to obtain data on ART adherence, viral resistance or therapy changes.

CDR1 is MGHDK, CDR2 SYGVNS, per germline. The junction had 7 bases not matched to a gene; V was cut back by 1 base and J by 5 bases. The CDR3 sequence is 15 residues long. The authors ran the immunoSEQ assay, v3.0, at survey level. Clones were sequenced by immunoSEQ multiplex PCR, and TCRdb holds only the in-frame ones, with some missing. The sample lists tens of thousands of clones, about 80% seen once, with approximately 5.1% in the top ten. This clone appeared a single time. Its specificity is not known. This chain links TRBV25-1 with TRBJ2-5; TRBD1 agrees at 7 bases. The specimen was unsorted PBMCs, collected 0.7 years before starting antiretroviral therapy. The sequence came from a man aged 25 to 40 with HIV. The DNA for the CDR3 is TGTGCCAGCAGTGAATCGAAGGGGGCAAGGGAGACCCAGTACTTC. It yields the protein CASSESKGARETQYF.